Listed here are 9 T cell receptor beta chains from one sample, sequenced in a study of somatic mutations in cytotoxic T cells in rheumatoid arthritis. Some clones are missing from TCRdb's copy, which holds only in-frame ones; the method was immunoSEQ multiplex PCR. Among 15,000 to 20,000 clones, roughly 80% were seen once, and the ten largest hold roughly a tenth. Sequencing was done on a sample of CD8+ T cells sorted from blood. All receptors come from a woman aged 45-65 years in good health.

V and J are TRBV27 and TRBJ1-2; no clear D. CDR1 is MNHEY, CDR2 SMNVEV, per germline (reference sequence). V was trimmed by 2 bases and J by 4 bases, leaving 8 bases between them. This CDR3 spans 13 amino acids. CDR3 amino acids: CASSLGRTYGYTF. As DNA, the CDR3 is TGTGCCAGCAGTTTAGGCAGGACCTATGGCTACACCTTC.

The rearrangement uses TRBV28 and TRBJ1-1; no clear D gene. Germline V gene data show CDR1 as MDHEN and CDR2 as SYDVKM. V was shortened by 2 bases and J by 8 bases, with 15 bases between the two germline ends. The CDR3 extends over 14 amino acids. For the CDR3, the DNA is TGTGCCAGCAGTTTACCAGAGGATGCGGGGGAAGCTTTCTTT. It is translated as CASSLPEDAGEAFF.

The CDR3 loop is CASSPEWGDRVNTEAFF. CDR3 nucleotides: TGTGCCAGCTCACCCGAATGGGGGGATCGGGTGAACACTGAAGCTTTCTTT. This rearrangement joins TRBV18 to TRBJ1-1, with D possibly TRBD1 on 5 matching bases. The V gene's germline CDR1 is KGHSH and CDR2 LQKENI. The CDR3 consists of 17 residues. Between the trimmed V and J ends, which lost 3 bases and 0 bases, there was a span of 17 bases.

The chain carries TRBV7-8 and TRBJ1-2; D not certain. The V gene lost 5 bases and the J gene lost 1 base, with 17 bases spanning the gap. This CDR3 has 16 amino acids. Germline V gene data show CDR1 as SGHVS and CDR2 as FQNEAQ. CDR3 sequence reads: CASSPFAGQNNYGYTF. DNA for the CDR3: TGTGCCAGCAGCCCCTTTGCAGGCCAAAATAACTATGGCTACACCTTC. Based on the CDR3 plus reference TRBV7-8 and TRBJ1-2, the full variable domain is GAGVSQSPRYKVAKRGQDVALRCDPISGHVSLFWYQQALGQGPEFLTYFQNEAQLDKSGLPSDRFFAERPEGSVSTLKIQRTQQEDSAVYLCASSPFAGQNNYGYTFGSGTRLTVV.

CDR3 amino acids: CASSQASDRGTAEQYF. The CDR3 DNA reads TGCGCCAGCAGCCAAGCGTCAGACAGGGGAACGGCCGAGCAGTACTTC. This rearrangement joins TRBV4-1 to TRBJ2-5; TRBD1 matches 8 bases. The J call is doubtful: the DNA matches TRBJ2-7 better. CDR1 is MGHRA and CDR2 is YSYEKL in the germline V gene. The CDR3 loop spans 16 amino acids.

This clone was seen once. The genes are TRBV11-2 and TRBJ2-7; a weak D match, TRBD1 (6 bases). CDR3 length: 13 amino acids. The germline gives CDR1 SGHAT, CDR2 FQNNGV. Trimming removed 2 bases from V and 2 bases from J, with 7 bases in between. CDR3 DNA: TGTGCCAGCAGCTTAAACAGGGCCTACGAGCAGTACTTC. It encodes CASSLNRAYEQYF.

V and J are TRBV27 and TRBJ1-5; possibly TRBD1 for D (6 bases). Germline loops: CDR1 MNHEY, CDR2 SMNVEV (reference sequence). CDR3 length: 15 residues. V was clipped by 5 bases and J by 2 bases, with 13 bases between them. CDR3 DNA: TGTGCCAGCAGTCCCCGGGGGGCCGGCAATCAGCCCCAGCATTTT. It is translated as CASSPRGAGNQPQHF.

The rearrangement uses TRBV25-1 and TRBJ2-7; unclear D gene. V lost 1 base, J lost 4 bases, and 2 bases lay in between. The CDR3 totals 11 residues. Per the germline V gene, CDR1 is MGHDK and CDR2 is SYGVNS. CDR3 loop: CASSESYEQYF. The CDR3 DNA is TGTGCCAGCAGTGAATCGTACGAGCAGTACTTC.

This clone was counted a single time. The chain employs TRBV19 and TRBJ1-5; D remains ambiguous. The CDR3 contains 15 residues. Trimming shortened V by 10 bases and J by 0 bases, and 16 bases separated the two germline ends. Germline V gene sequence: CDR1 LNHDA, CDR2 SQIVND (reference sequence). The CDR3 loop is CATDERFLSNQPQHF. CDR3 in DNA: TGTGCCACCGACGAGCGGTTTCTTAGCAATCAGCCCCAGCATTTT.